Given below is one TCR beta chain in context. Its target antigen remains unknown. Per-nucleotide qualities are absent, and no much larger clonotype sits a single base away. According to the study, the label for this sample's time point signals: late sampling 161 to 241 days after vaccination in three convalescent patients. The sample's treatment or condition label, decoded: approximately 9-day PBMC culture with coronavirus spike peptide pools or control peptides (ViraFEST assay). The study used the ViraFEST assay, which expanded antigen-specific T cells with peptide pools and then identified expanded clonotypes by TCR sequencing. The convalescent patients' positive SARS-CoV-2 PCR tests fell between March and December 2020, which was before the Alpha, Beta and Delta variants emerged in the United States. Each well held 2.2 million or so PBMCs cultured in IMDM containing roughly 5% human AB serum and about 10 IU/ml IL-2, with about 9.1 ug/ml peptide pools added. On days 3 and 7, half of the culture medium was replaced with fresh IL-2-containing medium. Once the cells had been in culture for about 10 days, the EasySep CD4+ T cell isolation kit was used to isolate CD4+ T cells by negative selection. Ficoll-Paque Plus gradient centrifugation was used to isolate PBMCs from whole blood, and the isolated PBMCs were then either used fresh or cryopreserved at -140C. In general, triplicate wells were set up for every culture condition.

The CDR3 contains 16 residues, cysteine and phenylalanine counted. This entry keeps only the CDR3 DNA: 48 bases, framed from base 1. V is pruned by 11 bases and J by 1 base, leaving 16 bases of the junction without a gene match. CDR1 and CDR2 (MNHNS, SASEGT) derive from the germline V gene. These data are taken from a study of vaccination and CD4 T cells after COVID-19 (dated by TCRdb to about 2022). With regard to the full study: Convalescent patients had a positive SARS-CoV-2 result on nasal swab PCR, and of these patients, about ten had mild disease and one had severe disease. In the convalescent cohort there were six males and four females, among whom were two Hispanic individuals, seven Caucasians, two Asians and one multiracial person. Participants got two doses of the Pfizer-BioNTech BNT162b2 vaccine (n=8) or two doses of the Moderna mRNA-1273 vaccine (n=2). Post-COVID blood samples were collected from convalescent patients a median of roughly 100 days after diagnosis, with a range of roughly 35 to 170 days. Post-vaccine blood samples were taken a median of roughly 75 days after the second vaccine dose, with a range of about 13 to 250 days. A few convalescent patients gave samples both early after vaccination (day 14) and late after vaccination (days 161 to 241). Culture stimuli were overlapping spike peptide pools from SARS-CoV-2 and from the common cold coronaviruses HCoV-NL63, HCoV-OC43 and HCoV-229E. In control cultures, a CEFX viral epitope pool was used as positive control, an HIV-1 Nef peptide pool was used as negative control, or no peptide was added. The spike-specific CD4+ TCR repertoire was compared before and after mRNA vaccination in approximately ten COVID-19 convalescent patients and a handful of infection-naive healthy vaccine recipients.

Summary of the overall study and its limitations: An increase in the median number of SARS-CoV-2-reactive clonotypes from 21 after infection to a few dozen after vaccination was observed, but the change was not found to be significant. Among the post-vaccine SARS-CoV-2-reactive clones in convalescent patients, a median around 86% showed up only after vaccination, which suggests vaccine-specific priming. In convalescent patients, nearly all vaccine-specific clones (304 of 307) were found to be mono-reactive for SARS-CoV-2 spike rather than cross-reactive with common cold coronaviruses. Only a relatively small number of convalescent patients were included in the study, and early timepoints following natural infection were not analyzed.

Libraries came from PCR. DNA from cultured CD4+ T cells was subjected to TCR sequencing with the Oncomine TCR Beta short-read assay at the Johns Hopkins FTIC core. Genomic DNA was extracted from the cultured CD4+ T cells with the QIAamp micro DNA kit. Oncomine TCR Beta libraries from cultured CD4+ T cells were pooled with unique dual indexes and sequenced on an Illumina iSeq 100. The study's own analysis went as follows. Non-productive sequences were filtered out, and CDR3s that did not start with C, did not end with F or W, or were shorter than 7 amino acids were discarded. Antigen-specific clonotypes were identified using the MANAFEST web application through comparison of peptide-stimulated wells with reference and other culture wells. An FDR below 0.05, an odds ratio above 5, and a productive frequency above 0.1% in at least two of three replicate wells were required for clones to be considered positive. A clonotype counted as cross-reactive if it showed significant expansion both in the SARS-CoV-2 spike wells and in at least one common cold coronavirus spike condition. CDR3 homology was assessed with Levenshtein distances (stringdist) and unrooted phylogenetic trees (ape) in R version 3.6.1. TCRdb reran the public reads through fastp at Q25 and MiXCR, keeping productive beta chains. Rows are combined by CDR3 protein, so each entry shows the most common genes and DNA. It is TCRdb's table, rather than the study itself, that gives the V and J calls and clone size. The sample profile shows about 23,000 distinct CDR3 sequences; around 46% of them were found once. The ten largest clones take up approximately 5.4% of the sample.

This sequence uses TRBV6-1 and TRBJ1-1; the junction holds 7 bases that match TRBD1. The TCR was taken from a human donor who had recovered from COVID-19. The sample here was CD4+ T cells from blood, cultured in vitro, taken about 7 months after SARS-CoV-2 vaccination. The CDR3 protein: CASGTAALLSNTEAFF. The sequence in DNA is TGTGCCTCCGGGACAGCCGCCCTCCTATCGAACACTGAAGCTTTCTTT.